A selection of T cell receptor beta chains follows, all from one sample in a study of blood T cell repertoires in COVID-19. Measured with immunoSEQ multiplex PCR; TCRdb has only the in-frame clones, and not every one. The data contain hundreds of thousands of clones, roughly 85% of them seen just once; the ten biggest clones take up approximately 5.1%. Material for sequencing was peripheral blood. The receptors come from a man aged 45 to 65 with COVID-19, enrolled during active disease. Each CDR3 is given with its conserved first and last residue. D genes are given only for firm matches.

V	J	D	DNA	CDR3
TRBV28	TRBJ2-3	TRBD2	TGTGCCAGCAGTTTAAGGTCTAGCGGGCTCACAGATACGCAGTATTTT	CASSLRSSGLTDTQYF
TRBV18	TRBJ2-7	TRBD2	TGTGCCAGCTCACCCGGACTAGCGGGGGTTTACGAGCAGTACTTC	CASSPGLAGVYEQYF
TRBV6-5	TRBJ2-1	TRBD1	TGTGCCAGCAGCTCAAGACAGGGGGCAAACAATGAGCAGTTCTTC	CASSSRQGANNEQFF
TRBV5-1	TRBJ1-5	TRBD1	TGCGCCAGCAGCTTGATGGGACAGCCCGAACAGAATCAGCCCCAGCATTTT	CASSLMGQPEQNQPQHF
TRBV7-8	TRBJ2-3	.	TGTGCCAGCAGTATGTCTCGGACGGGGGCAGATACGCAGTATTTT	CASSMSRTGADTQYF
TRBV6-6	TRBJ2-3	.	TGTGCCAGCAGTTCCCAGGGGACTAAGACAGATACGCAGTATTTT	CASSSQGTKTDTQYF
TRBV2	TRBJ2-2	TRBD2	TGTGCCAGCAGTGACCTACCAGCTTGGGGGGGATCCACCGGGGAGCTGTTTTTT	CASSDLPAWGGSTGELFF
TRBV27	TRBJ2-5	TRBD2	TGTGCCAGCAGTTTGGGGACTAGGGGGTGGGAGACCCAGTACTTC	CASSLGTRGWETQYF
TRBV4-1	TRBJ1-5	.	TGCGCCAGCAGCCAGAGGAACAATCAGCCCCAGCATTTT	CASSQRNNQPQHF
TRBV6-6	TRBJ1-2	.	TGTGCCAGCAGTTATCAGGAACCAGATGGCTACACCTTC	CASSYQEPDGYTF
TRBV18	TRBJ1-5	TRBD1	TGTGCCAGCTCACCTGACAGGGAGCCTCAGCCCCAGCATTTT	CASSPDREPQPQHF
TRBV2	TRBJ1-1	TRBD1	TGTGCCAGCCAAGGACAGGGCACTGAAGCTTTCTTT	CASQGQGTEAFF
TRBV11-2	TRBJ2-1	TRBD2	TGTGCCAGCAGCATTAATCCGGGACTAGCGGGGGTCGGCAATGAGCAGTTCTTC	CASSINPGLAGVGNEQFF
TRBV2	TRBJ2-7	.	TGTGCCAGCAGTGAGAGTCAGACAGGGAGGAGGGAGCAGTACTTC	CASSESQTGRREQYF
TRBV2	TRBJ1-1	.	TGTGCCAGCCAGCCTGGGCGGGACACTGAAGCTTTCTTT	CASQPGRDTEAFF
TRBV5-1	TRBJ2-3	TRBD2	TGCGCCAGCAGCTCCCTAGGGGCGGGGGGCGGCACAGATACGCAGTATTTT	CASSSLGAGGGTDTQYF
TRBV3-1/TRBV3-2	TRBJ2-7	.	TGTGCCAGCAGCCAAATGGCACACGAAATCTACGAGCAGTACTTC	CASSQMAHEIYEQYF
TRBV2	TRBJ2-5	.	TGTGCCAGCAGTGAAGATCTATACAGGGCCGTAAAGTACTTC	CASSEDLYRAVKYF
TRBV5-4	TRBJ2-3	TRBD2	TGTGCCAGCAGCTCGGGACTAGCAACAGATACGCAGTATTTT	CASSSGLATDTQYF
TRBV3-1/TRBV3-2	TRBJ2-3	TRBD2	TGTGCCAGCAGCCAATTGGGGGCGATGGGACTAGCGGGGAGCACAGATACGCAGTATTTT	CASSQLGAMGLAGSTDTQYF
TRBV5-6	TRBJ1-2	.	TGTGCCAGCAGCGCCGGACAGAACTATGGCTACACCTTC	CASSAGQNYGYTF
TRBV24-1	TRBJ2-7	TRBD1	TGTGCCACCAGTGACCGCCGGACAGGGCACTACGAGCAGTACTTC	CATSDRRTGHYEQYF